The 17 T cell receptor beta chains below were found in one sample sequenced in a study of blood T cell repertoires in COVID-19 (dated by TCRdb to between 2020 and 2021). The library was generated by the immunoSEQ multiplex PCR assay. TCRdb took over this immuneACCESS table, retaining in-frame rearrangements with V and J assigned. Such tables are incomplete; in checked studies, under half of the missing clones stem from an unresolved V gene, and the remainder is unexplained. The sample has a few hundred thousand clones on record, 65% to 85% of them singletons. Less than 7% of the sample rests with the top ten. Material: PBMCs or T cells enriched from blood (not recorded which). These receptors were obtained from a woman in her thirties or forties who had recovered from COVID-19.

This clone was seen a handful of times. V is TRBV6-5 and J is TRBJ2-7; 11 bases agree with TRBD2. CDR1 is MNHEY, CDR2 SVGAGI, per germline. There are 15 residues in the CDR3. V lost 6 bases and J lost 2; bases outside the gene matches: 6. The CDR3 nucleotides read TGTGCCAGCAGACCCACTAGCGGGAGAGCCTACGAGCAGTACTTC. Its translation: CASRPTSGRAYEQYF.

V usage is TRBV25-1 and J usage is TRBJ2-3; 12 bases are shared with TRBD2. Germline assignment: CDR1 MGHDK and CDR2 SYGVNS. After removal of 8 bases from V and 4 bases from J, the junction contained 4 bases not matched to a gene. This CDR3 has 14 amino acids. CDR3 sequence reads: CASGTSGRPDTQYF. For the CDR3, the DNA is TGTGCCAGCGGTACTAGCGGGAGGCCAGATACGCAGTATTTT.

V and J are TRBV20-1 and TRBJ1-2, with D tentatively TRBD1 (5 bases). This CDR3 spans 15 amino acids. Trimming shortened V by 3 bases and J by 0 bases, and 14 bases separated the two germline ends. From germline, CDR1 is DFQATT and CDR2 SNEGSKA (reference sequence). In DNA, the CDR3 is TGCAGTGCTAGTATACAGGCCTCTCCTAACTATGGCTACACCTTC. Protein product: CSASIQASPNYGYTF.

The gene calls are TRBV19 and TRBJ1-1; 7 nucleotides match TRBD1. The V segment lost 5 bases and the J segment 6 bases; nucleotides outside the gene matches: 6. CDR1 LNHDA and CDR2 SQIVND come from the germline V gene (reference sequence). The CDR3 contains 13 residues. CDR3 loop: CASSYRGQAEAFF. CDR3 DNA: TGTGCCAGTAGTTATCGAGGACAGGCTGAAGCTTTCTTT.

The chain couples TRBV19 to TRBJ2-2; the match to TRBD1 covers 10 bases. The V gene end was trimmed by 5 bases and the J gene end by 7 bases; junction bases not matched to a gene: 10. The CDR3 totals 16 residues. Germline CDR1 reads LNHDA; CDR2 reads SQIVND (reference sequence). The CDR3 here is CASSFGTGVLSGELFF. The CDR3 DNA is TGTGCCAGTAGTTTCGGGACAGGGGTCCTGAGCGGGGAGCTGTTTTTT.

This clone has only a few counts. The J gene is TRBJ2-5, the V gene TRBV2; the D gene is possibly TRBD1 (6 bases). Trimming pared 4 bases from V and 4 bases from J, leaving 10 bases between. CDR3 length: 13 amino acids. Germline lookup yields CDR1 SNHLY and CDR2 FYNNEI. The CDR3 nucleotides are TGTGCCAGCAGTGGACAGGCCAGAGAGACCCAGTACTTC. It yields the protein CASSGQARETQYF.

The V call is TRBV10-2, the J call TRBJ1-5, with 7 nucleotides matching TRBD1. The germline V gene encodes CDR1 WSHSY and CDR2 SAAADI. Losses at the gene ends were 7 bases for V and 6 bases for J; bases not matched to a gene: 9. The CDR3 has 14 amino acids. The CDR3 sequence is CASTPTGRGQPQHF. In DNA form, the CDR3 reads TGCGCCAGCACCCCGACAGGGCGCGGTCAGCCCCAGCATTTT.

DNA of the CDR3: TGTGCCAGCTCACCGGGGACAGGGGAGACCCAGTACTTC. This encodes CASSPGTGETQYF. This sequence joins TRBV18 and TRBJ2-5, with TRBD1 identical over 9 bases. The CDR3 is 13 residues long. Trimming took 3 bases from V and 5 from J; bases not matched to a gene: 1. Germline CDR1 KGHSH, CDR2 LQKENI.

The genes are TRBV5-1 and TRBJ1-2; 7 nucleotides agree with TRBD1. Trimming at V came to 4 bases and at J to 5 bases, leaving 8 bases not matched to a gene. Germline V gene sequence: CDR1 SGHRS, CDR2 YFSETQ. The CDR3 has 14 residues. CDR3 nucleotide sequence: TGCGCCAGCAGCCCCGGGACAGTCGCATATGGCTACACCTTC. Encoded protein: CASSPGTVAYGYTF.

This rearrangement joins TRBV14 to TRBJ2-2; D is unresolved. The CDR3 spans 14 residues. Trimming left V 6 bases short and J 6 bases short, with 14 bases between. CDR1 SGHDN and CDR2 FVKESK come from the germline V gene. The CDR3 is CASSEELTPGELFF. The CDR3 DNA reads TGTGCCAGCAGTGAGGAGCTCACTCCCGGGGAGCTGTTTTTT.

CDR3 bases: TGCAGCGTTGAAGGGACACCGACCTACGAGCAGTACTTC. Protein sequence: CSVEGTPTYEQYF. The chain carries TRBV29-1 and TRBJ2-7, with a weak D call TRBD1 (5 bases). The CDR3 is 13 amino acids. The ends were cut back, 1 base at V and 2 bases at J, with 9 bases in the middle. Germline V lookup: CDR1 SQVTM, CDR2 ANQGSEA.

The rearrangement uses TRBV5-6 and TRBJ1-5; D gene uncertain. Germline CDR1 SGHDT, CDR2 YYEEEE. CDR3 size: 15 residues. V was trimmed by 0 bases and J by 6 bases, leaving 13 bases between them. The CDR3 coding sequence is TGTGCCAGCAGCTTGGGGCCAGCGATCGTTCAGCCCCAGCATTTT. Residues: CASSLGPAIVQPQHF.

The gene calls are TRBV11-2 and TRBJ1-1; the match to TRBD1 covers 9 bases. CDR3 length equals 13 residues. V trimming: 3 bases; J trimming: 8 bases; junction bases outside the gene matches: 4. CDR1 and CDR2 from the germline V gene are SGHAT and FQNNGV. CDR3 nucleotides: TGTGCCAGCAGCTTCGAGACAGGGGGAGAAGCTTTCTTT. Translation: CASSFETGGEAFF.

CDR3 in amino acids: CSVAKGNGNQPQHF. In nucleotides, the CDR3 is TGCAGCGTTGCCAAGGGGAATGGCAATCAGCCCCAGCATTTT. This chain joins TRBV29-1 and TRBJ1-5; tentative D call: TRBD1 (5 bases). This CDR3 has 14 amino acids. Germline loops: CDR1 SQVTM, CDR2 ANQGSEA. Trimming cost V 4 bases and J 2 bases, with 12 bases left between them.

This chain connects TRBV9 to TRBJ2-2; 14 nucleotides align to TRBD2. The CDR3 loop spans 19 amino acids. With V trimmed by 3 bases and J by 5 bases, 12 bases remained unmatched. From germline, CDR1 is SGDLS and CDR2 YYNGEE. DNA for the CDR3: TGTGCCAGCAGCGCCCAGTCGGGGACTAGCGGGAGACGGACCGGGGAGCTGTTTTTT. It is translated as CASSAQSGTSGRRTGELFF.

CDR3 DNA sequence: TGTGCCAGTACCGACAGGGGCTACGAGCAGTACTTC. It is translated as CASTDRGYEQYF. The J gene is TRBJ2-7, the V gene TRBV28; 8 bases align to TRBD1. CDR1 and CDR2 from the germline V gene are MDHEN and SYDVKM. V dropped 9 bases and J dropped 3; count of bases not matched to a gene: 4. This CDR3 contains 12 residues.

V and J are TRBV2 and TRBJ1-4, with D possibly being TRBD1 (6 bases). This CDR3 is 17 amino acids long. Germline CDR1 and CDR2: SNHLY and FYNNEI. Trimming removed 2 bases from V and 10 bases from J, with 23 bases in between. The CDR3 spells CASSEPFLQRGARKLFF. CDR3 DNA sequence: TGTGCCAGCAGTGAACCCTTTCTCCAGCGGGGGGCACGAAAACTGTTTTTT.